What follows are 8 T cell receptor beta chains derived from one specimen sequenced in a study of OX40 agonist ivuxolimab in advanced cancers. The assay was immunoSEQ multiplex PCR, and TCRdb's table has in-frame clones only and misses some. The sample lists approximately 60,000 clones; around 80% were seen once. The sequencing here drew on CD4+ or CD8+ T cells sorted from blood, taken in a trial of the OX40 agonist ivuxolimab. Receptors were obtained from an adult with an advanced solid tumor such as melanoma, head and neck, liver or kidney cancer.

The rearrangement joins TRBV4-2 to TRBJ1-2; D remains unclear. The germline V gene has CDR1 LGHNA and CDR2 YNFKEQ. V lost 4 bases, J lost 3 bases, and 3 bases lay in between. The length of the CDR3 is 11 residues. CDR3 nucleotide sequence: TGTGCCAGCAGCCGAGACTATGGCTACACCTTC. The encoded protein is CASSRDYGYTF.

By share, this clone ranks as medium-sized (0.01 to 0.1%). The same CDR3 is also encoded by other DNA sequences in this sample. The gene calls are TRBV9 and TRBJ1-3, with D perhaps matching TRBD1 (6 bases). Trimming took 0 bases from V and 0 from J, leaving 7 bases between them. Germline CDR1 is SGDLS and CDR2 is YYNGEE. The CDR3 length is 15 residues. CDR3 loop: CASSVGRGSGNTIYF. CDR3 DNA sequence: TGTGCCAGCAGCGTAGGCAGGGGCTCTGGAAACACCATATATTTT.

The genes are TRBV29-1 and TRBJ2-7, with D perhaps TRBD1 (5 bases). V lost 5 bases, J lost 7 bases, and 12 bases lay in between. This CDR3 is built from 11 residues. From germline, CDR1 is SQVTM and CDR2 ANQGSEA. Here the CDR3 reads CSVNPGSEQYF. The CDR3 DNA is TGCAGCGTTAACCCAGGGTCTGAGCAGTACTTC.

The chain is built from TRBV5-1 and TRBJ1-2; D call uncertain. Germline V lookup: CDR1 SGHRS, CDR2 YFSETQ. V gave up 2 bases and J gave up 4 bases, with 27 bases separating them. The CDR3 is 19 residues long. The CDR3 reads CASSLIGGFGERARYGYTF. The CDR3 bases are TGCGCCAGCAGCTTAATCGGCGGGTTCGGAGAAAGGGCGCGCTATGGCTACACCTTC.

This rearrangement joins TRBV4-2 to TRBJ2-7; unclear D gene. CDR1 and CDR2 (germline): LGHNA, YNFKEQ. The V end lost 2 bases, the J end lost 5 bases, and 13 bases lay between the germline ends. This CDR3 has 14 amino acids. CDR3 nucleotides: TGTGCCAGCAGCCAACTCCCGCCTTTGGACGAGCAGTACTTC. Its translation is CASSQLPPLDEQYF.

The table lists this clone with a few counts. The chain employs TRBV7-5 and TRBJ2-2; no check of the table's D call, TRBD2, against the DNA was made. TRBV7-5 is classified as a pseudogene. The CDR3 loop spans 17 amino acids. Written as DNA, the CDR3 is TGTGCCAGAAGCTTAGCGACTAGCGCGGATCAAACCGGGGAGCTGTTTTTT. Residues: CARSLATSADQTGELFF.

V is TRBV6-4 and J is TRBJ2-7, with no clear D. This CDR3 contains 12 residues. Trimming removed 2 bases at V and 6 bases at J, with 8 bases between. Germline values: CDR1 MRHNA, CDR2 SNTAGT. The DNA of the CDR3 is TGTGCCAGCAGTGACGCTGCTTCCGAGCAGTACTTC. It translates to CASSDAASEQYF.

This clone was recorded only once. The J gene is TRBJ1-1, the V gene TRBV2; D is possibly TRBD1 (6 bases). The V end was cut by 7 bases, the J end by 4 bases, with 13 bases between. CDR3 length: 13 amino acids. Germline loops: CDR1 SNHLY, CDR2 FYNNEI. The CDR3 here is CASTSRGATEAFF. The DNA for the CDR3 is TGTGCCAGCACCTCACGGGGGGCCACTGAAGCTTTCTTT. Full variable domain (missing parts from reference TRBV2 and TRBJ1-1): EPEVTQTPSHQVTQMGQEVILRCVPISNHLYFYWYRQILGQKVEFLVSFYNNEISEKSEIFDDQFSVERPDGSNFTLKIRSTKLEDSAMYFCASTSRGATEAFFGQGTRLTVV.